This T cell receptor (beta chain) was captured in a study of cytomegalovirus exposure and HLA in healthy donors. Study outcomes and limitations: Common viral pathogens (according to a later analysis) appeared linked to several of the most significant clusters.

Both 60 Vbeta primers and 13 Jbeta primers went into the PCR. Libraries were prepared by immunoSEQ multiplex PCR; TCRdb keeps only in-frame clonotypes and omits some of them. The table gives 150,000 to 250,000 clones; the top ten clones make up roughly 0.7% of it. With regard to this clone: Its cognate antigen is unknown.

The material sequenced was PBMCs. This TCR was recovered from a boy younger than 18 in good health and CMV-seronegative.

The CDR3 coding sequence is TGTGCCAGCAGCCCAGTGCAGGGGTACGAGCAGTACTTC. Encoded protein: CASSPVQGYEQYF. The gene calls are TRBV11-2 and TRBJ2-7, with D perhaps matching TRBD1 (6 bases). Trimming took 5 bases from V and 4 from J, leaving 12 bases between them. Germline V CDR1 and CDR2: SGHAT, FQNNGV. The CDR3 totals 13 residues.